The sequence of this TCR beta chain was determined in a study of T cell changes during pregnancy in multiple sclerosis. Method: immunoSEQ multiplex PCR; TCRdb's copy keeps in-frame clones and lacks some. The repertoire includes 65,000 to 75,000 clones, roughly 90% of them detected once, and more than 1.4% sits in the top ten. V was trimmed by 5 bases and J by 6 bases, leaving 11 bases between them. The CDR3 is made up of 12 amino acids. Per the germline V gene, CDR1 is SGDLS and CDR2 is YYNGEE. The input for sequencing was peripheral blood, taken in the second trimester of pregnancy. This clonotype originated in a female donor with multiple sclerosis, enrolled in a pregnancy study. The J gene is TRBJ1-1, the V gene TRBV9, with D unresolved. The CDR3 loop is CASRREGAEAFF. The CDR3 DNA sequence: TGTGCCAGCAGACGGGAGGGCGCTGAAGCTTTCTTT.